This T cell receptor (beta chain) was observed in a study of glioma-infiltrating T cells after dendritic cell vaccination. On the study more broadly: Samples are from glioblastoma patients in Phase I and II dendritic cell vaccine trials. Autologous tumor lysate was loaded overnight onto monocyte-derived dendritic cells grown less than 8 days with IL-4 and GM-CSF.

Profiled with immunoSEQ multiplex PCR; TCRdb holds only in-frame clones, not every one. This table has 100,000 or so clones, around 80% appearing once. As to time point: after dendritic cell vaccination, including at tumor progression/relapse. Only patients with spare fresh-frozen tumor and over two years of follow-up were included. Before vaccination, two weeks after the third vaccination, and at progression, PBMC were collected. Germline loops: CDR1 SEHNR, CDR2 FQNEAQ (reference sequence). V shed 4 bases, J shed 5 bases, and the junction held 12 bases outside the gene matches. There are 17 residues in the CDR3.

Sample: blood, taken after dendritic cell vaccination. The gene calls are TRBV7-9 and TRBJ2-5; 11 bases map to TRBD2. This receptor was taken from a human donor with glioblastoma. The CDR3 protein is CASSSGVAGGVEETQYF. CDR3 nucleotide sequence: TGTGCCAGCAGCTCCGGGGTAGCGGGAGGGGTAGAGGAGACCCAGTACTTC.